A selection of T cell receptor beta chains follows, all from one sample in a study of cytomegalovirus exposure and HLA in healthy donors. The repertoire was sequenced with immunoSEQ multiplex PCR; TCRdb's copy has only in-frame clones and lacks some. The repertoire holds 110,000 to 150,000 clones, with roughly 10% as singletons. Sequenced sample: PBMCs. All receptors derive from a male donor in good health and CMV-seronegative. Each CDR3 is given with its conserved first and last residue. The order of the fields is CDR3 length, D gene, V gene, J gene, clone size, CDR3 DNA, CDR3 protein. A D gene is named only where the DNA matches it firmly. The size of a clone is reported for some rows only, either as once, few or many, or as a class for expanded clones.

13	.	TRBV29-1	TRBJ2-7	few	TGCAGCTCCCGGGACTCCGTTACCTACGAGCAGTACTTC	CSSRDSVTYEQYF
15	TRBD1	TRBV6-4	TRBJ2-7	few	TGTGCCAGCAGTGGCCCGACAGGGGGGACTGGCGAGCAGTACTTC	CASSGPTGGTGEQYF
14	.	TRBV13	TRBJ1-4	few	TGTGCCAGCAGTCACAGGGCTGCTAATGAAAAACTGTTTTTT	CASSHRAANEKLFF
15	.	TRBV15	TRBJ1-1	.	TGTGCCACCAGCAGTGTTAGAACAGCGAACACTGAAGCTTTCTTT	CATSSVRTANTEAFF
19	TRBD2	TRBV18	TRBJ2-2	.	TGTGCCAGCTCACCACCGAGGGCTAGCGGGAGGGTGAACACCGGGGAGCTGTTTTTT	CASSPPRASGRVNTGELFF
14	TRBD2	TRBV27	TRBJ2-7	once	TGTGCCAGCAGTCCCCTAGCGGGGGCCTACGAGCAGTACTTC	CASSPLAGAYEQYF
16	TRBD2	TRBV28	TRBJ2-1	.	TGTGCCAGCAGTCTGCCCGGGACTAGCGCTTACAATGAGCAGTTCTTC	CASSLPGTSAYNEQFF
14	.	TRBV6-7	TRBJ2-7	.	TGTGCCAGCAGTTCCTGGGACTCCGAATACGAGCAGTACTTC	CASSSWDSEYEQYF
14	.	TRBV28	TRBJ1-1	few	TGTGCCAGCAGTTTTGGGGGGGTCATCACTGAAGCTTTCTTT	CASSFGGVITEAFF
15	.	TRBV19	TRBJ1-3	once	TGTGCCAGTAGTATTGAAGGAGGGGCTGGAAACACCATATATTTT	CASSIEGGAGNTIYF